This is a list of T cell receptor beta chains from one sample in a study of blood T cell repertoires in COVID-19. Here immunoSEQ multiplex PCR was the method, and the copy in TCRdb shows in-frame clones only, minus some. The sample holds tens of thousands of clones, around 90% seen once. The sequenced sample was peripheral blood. The receptor set was obtained from a human donor with active COVID-19. The donor label of this sample is uncertain. CDR3s include the opening cysteine and the closing phenylalanine or tryptophan. A D gene is named only where the DNA matches it firmly. A row's size may be missing; if present it is once, few, many or a size class.

>TRBJ2-7|TRBD1|few|TRBV10-3
CAIGRGHLYEQYF
TGTGCCATAGGCAGGGGGCATTTGTACGAGCAGTACTTC
>TRBJ2-5|.|.|TRBV2
CASTNERVETQYF
TGTGCCAGCACCAATGAGAGGGTTGAGACCCAGTACTTC
>TRBJ1-6|TRBD1|.|TRBV6-1
CASSERGQRNSPLHF
TGTGCCAGCAGTGAACGGGGACAGCGTAATTCACCCCTCCACTTT
>TRBJ2-7|TRBD1|few|TRBV4-1
CASSQETGGLYEQYF
TGCGCCAGCAGCCAAGAGACAGGGGGTTTGTACGAGCAGTACTTC
>TRBJ2-3|.|.|TRBV7-5
CARSLALRTTIKADTQYF
TGTGCCAGAAGCTTAGCACTCCGGACAACGATAAAGGCAGATACGCAGTATTTT
>TRBJ2-7|TRBD2|.|TRBV4-3
CASSVLAGKNYEQYF
TGCGCCAGCAGCGTACTAGCGGGAAAAAACTACGAGCAGTACTTC
>TRBJ2-7|.|.|TRBV2
CATGEGSGEQYF
TGTGCCACCGGAGAAGGGAGCGGCGAGCAGTACTTC
>TRBJ1-5|TRBD1|.|TRBV4-2
CASSRAGGSNQPQHF
TGTGCCAGCAGCCGGGCAGGGGGGAGCAATCAGCCCCAGCATTTT
>TRBJ2-3|.|.|TRBV6-4
CASSLRVIDTQYF
TGTGCCAGCAGCCTCAGGGTCATAGATACGCAGTATTTT
>TRBJ2-7|TRBD2|.|TRBV7-2
CASSPSGTAYEQYF
TGTGCCAGCAGCCCTAGCGGGACGGCCTACGAGCAGTACTTC
>TRBJ2-4|.|.|TRBV24-1
CATSDLSSNIQYF
TGTGCCACCAGTGATTTGAGTAGTAACATTCAGTACTTC
>TRBJ2-7|TRBD2|few|TRBV25-1
CASTSGRDSYEQYF
TGTGCCAGCACTAGCGGGAGGGATTCCTACGAGCAGTACTTC
>TRBJ2-7|TRBD2|.|TRBV3-1/TRBV3-2
CASSQDPSRGGSYEQYF
TGTGCCAGCAGCCAAGACCCCTCGCGGGGGGGTTCCTACGAGCAGTACTTC
>TRBJ1-1|.|few|TRBV29-1
CSVSDSHTEAFF
TGCAGCGTTTCTGACAGCCACACTGAAGCTTTCTTT
>TRBJ2-7|TRBD1|.|TRBV14
CASSRGQGSSYEQYF
TGTGCCAGCAGCCGGGGACAGGGCAGCTCCTACGAGCAGTACTTC
>TRBJ2-5|TRBD2|.|TRBV7-9
CASSLSSSGRPETQYF
TGTGCCAGCAGCTTGAGCTCTAGCGGGAGACCAGAGACCCAGTACTTC
>TRBJ2-3|.|.|TRBV24-1
CATSDLRDKNTDTQYF
TGTGCCACCAGTGATCTCCGGGACAAGAACACAGATACGCAGTATTTT
>TRBJ2-7|TRBD1|.|TRBV30
CAWGQGSYEQYF
TGTGCCTGGGGACAGGGCTCCTACGAGCAGTACTTC
>TRBJ2-7|.|.|TRBV5-1
CASRLETGTAYEQYF
TGCGCCAGCAGATTAGAAACAGGGACCGCCTACGAGCAGTACTTC
>TRBJ1-3|.|.|TRBV18
CASSRSGGNTIYF
TGTGCCAGCTCACGTAGCGGCGGAAACACCATATATTTT
>TRBJ2-3|TRBD1|.|TRBV3-1/TRBV3-2
CASSQAGTGTDTQYF
TGTGCCAGCAGCCAAGCCGGGACAGGGACAGATACGCAGTATTTT
>TRBJ2-1|.|.|TRBV7-2
CASTAARSEQFF
TGTGCCAGCACCGCGGCCAGAAGTGAGCAGTTCTTC
>TRBJ2-1|.|.|TRBV5-1
CASSLDRGLYNEQFF
TGCGCCAGCAGCTTGGACAGGGGACTGTACAATGAGCAGTTCTTC
>TRBJ2-6|TRBD1|.|TRBV3-1/TRBV3-2
CASSRGTGGSGANVLTF
TGTGCCAGCAGCCGAGGGACAGGGGGCTCTGGGGCCAACGTCCTGACTTTC
>TRBJ2-7|TRBD1|.|TRBV29-1
CSAKTGNEQYF
TGCAGCGCCAAGACAGGGAACGAGCAGTACTTC
>TRBJ2-7|TRBD1|.|TRBV5-4
CASSRTGQGSYEQYF
TGTGCCAGCAGCAGGACGGGACAGGGATCCTACGAGCAGTACTTC
>TRBJ1-2|.|few|TRBV5-3
CARSRGLDFYGYTF
TGTGCCAGAAGCCGGGGACTGGATTTCTATGGCTACACCTTC
>TRBJ1-1|.|.|TRBV9
CASSAGQRVTEAFF
TGTGCCAGCAGCGCCGGACAGCGAGTCACTGAAGCTTTCTTT
>TRBJ2-5|.|.|TRBV7-6
CASSQGTVGETQYF
TGTGCCAGCAGCCAGGGAACAGTAGGAGAGACCCAGTACTTC
>TRBJ2-7|TRBD2|.|TRBV27
CASRDGAGGIYEQYF
TGTGCCAGCAGGGACGGCGCGGGAGGAATCTACGAGCAGTACTTC
>TRBJ2-1|TRBD1|.|TRBV5-6
CASSRGIGTGGKDEQFF
TGTGCCAGCAGTAGGGGCATTGGGACAGGGGGCAAGGATGAGCAGTTCTTC
>TRBJ2-7|.|.|TRBV4-3
CASSQERTLGYEQYF
TGCGCCAGCAGCCAAGAAAGGACTCTTGGCTACGAGCAGTACTTC
>TRBJ1-3|.|.|TRBV10-3
CAIRGQNVGNTIYF
TGTGCCATCAGAGGACAGAACGTTGGAAACACCATATATTTT
>TRBJ2-1|.|.|TRBV11-2
CASSLNVRGLNNEQFF
TGTGCCAGCAGCTTAAACGTAAGGGGGTTAAACAATGAGCAGTTCTTC
>TRBJ2-6|.|.|TRBV18
CASSPRNTPSGANVLTF
TGTGCCAGCTCACCGAGAAATACCCCCTCTGGGGCCAACGTCCTGACTTTC
>TRBJ1-5|.|.|TRBV9
CASSVDTGNQPQHF
TGTGCCAGCAGCGTAGACACAGGAAATCAGCCCCAGCATTTT
>TRBJ2-1|.|.|TRBV19
CASSARDNEQFF
TGTGCCAGTAGCGCCCGGGACAATGAGCAGTTCTTC
>TRBJ1-4|.|.|TRBV29-1
CSVGGANEKLFF
TGCAGCGTTGGCGGGGCTAATGAAAAACTGTTTTTT
>TRBJ1-5|TRBD1|.|TRBV28
CASSRQGPQPQHF
TGTGCCAGCAGTCGACAGGGTCCACAGCCCCAGCATTTT
>TRBJ2-1|TRBD2|once|TRBV7-9
CASSLALAGTYNEQFF
TGTGCCAGCAGCTTAGCACTAGCGGGGACATACAATGAGCAGTTCTTC
>TRBJ2-7|TRBD1|few|TRBV6-5
CATSTGDLNEQYF
TGTGCCACCTCGACAGGGGATTTAAACGAGCAGTACTTC
>TRBJ2-1|.|once|TRBV3-1/TRBV3-2
CASSHSDSYNEQFF
TGTGCCAGCAGCCACAGCGACTCCTACAATGAGCAGTTCTTC
>TRBJ1-1|.|.|TRBV7-8
CASSLAMEGSNTEAFF
TGTGCCAGCAGCTTAGCAATGGAGGGATCGAACACTGAAGCTTTCTTT
>TRBJ2-6|.|.|TRBV2
CASSNTYSGANVLTF
TGTGCCAGCAGTAACACGTACTCTGGGGCCAACGTCCTGACTTTC
>TRBJ2-1|.|.|TRBV28
CASSFFIDNEQFF
TGTGCCAGCAGTTTCTTTATAGACAATGAGCAGTTCTTC
>TRBJ2-7|TRBD1|.|TRBV7-2
CASSSTGQGFYEQYF
TGTGCCAGCAGCTCTACGGGACAGGGTTTCTACGAGCAGTACTTC
>TRBJ2-5|TRBD1|.|TRBV13
CASSLTGGRETQYF
TGTGCCAGCAGCCTAACAGGGGGCAGGGAGACCCAGTACTTC
>TRBJ1-4|TRBD1|.|TRBV3-1/TRBV3-2
CASSLRDSANEKLFF
TGTGCCAGCAGCCTGCGGGACAGTGCTAATGAAAAACTGTTTTTT
>TRBJ2-7|.|few|TRBV5-1
CASSFGEPAEQYF
TGCGCCAGCAGCTTCGGAGAACCCGCGGAGCAGTACTTC